A single T cell receptor beta chain is shown here with its context. The antigen is unknown. At one end, the junction sequence differs from germline, possibly due to a read error. The missing CDR3 end, 3 residues past where the read stops, is filled in from the germline J gene. The same CDR3 also results from other DNA sequences found in this sample. Germline V gives CDR1 LNHDA, CDR2 SQIVND (reference sequence). The CDR3 is 14 amino acids. Assay used: immunoSEQ multiplex PCR; TCRdb lists only in-frame clones, some missing. The table gives 40,000 to 55,000 clones; the top ten clones make up approximately 1.2% of it. The record originates from a study of T cells in women clearing cervical HPV infection. General observations from the study: Cases and controls were distinguished at AUC 0.65 to 0.85 by richness and V genes.

V and J are TRBV19 and TRBJ1-3; 7 bases align to TRBD1. The sequenced sample was blood buffy coat. The source of this sequence is a woman between 18 and 75 years old with a cervical HPV16 infection that either progressed to CIN3+ or cleared (not recorded which). CDR3 amino acids: CASRQGNSGNTIYF. The covered CDR3 bases are TGTGCCAGTCGACAGGGAAACTCTGGAAACACG.